The rows below give T cell receptor beta chains drawn from one sample of a study of blood T cell repertoires in COVID-19. Clones were read by immunoSEQ multiplex PCR, and TCRdb kept only the in-frame ones, dropping some. The sample consists of roughly 100,000 clones, 77% of them appearing once. Material for sequencing was peripheral blood. The receptors were sampled from a woman aged 80 or over with acute or convalescent COVID-19. Each CDR3 is given with its conserved first and last residue. The D gene is left open where the match is weak. A clone size is listed for some rows: how often the clone was seen (once, few, many), or a class if it is expanded.

clone_size,d_call,v_call,j_call,cdr3_nt,cdr3_aa
.,TRBD2,TRBV7-2,TRBJ2-1,TGTGCCAGCAGCTTAGTGGGTAGTGCGGGGGGGCGTTTGAATGAGCAGTTCTTC,CASSLVGSAGGRLNEQFF
.,.,TRBV7-8,TRBJ2-1,TGTGCCAGCAGCTTAGGGGGGCCGGGGAGCTCCTACAATGAGCAGTTCTTC,CASSLGGPGSSYNEQFF
.,.,TRBV27,TRBJ2-7,TGTGCCAGCAGTTTAGGGTACGGGGGTCCGTACGAGCAGTACTTC,CASSLGYGGPYEQYF
.,TRBD1,TRBV4-3,TRBJ1-1,TGCGCCAGCAGCCTTCGGACAGGGTCGCTGAACACTGAAGCTTTCTTT,CASSLRTGSLNTEAFF
.,TRBD1,TRBV19,TRBJ1-1,TGTGCCAGTAGTATAAGATTCAATAGGGGGCGTGGGCTCACTGAAGCTTTCTTT,CASSIRFNRGRGLTEAFF
.,TRBD1,TRBV5-6,TRBJ1-3,TGTGCCAGCAGCCTGCCGGACAGGGCGAACACCATATATTTT,CASSLPDRANTIYF
many,TRBD2,TRBV2,TRBJ2-2,TGTGCCAGCACGGGGGACTACCACACCGGGGAGCTGTTTTTT,CASTGDYHTGELFF
.,.,TRBV3-1/TRBV3-2,TRBJ1-4,TGTGCCAGCAGCCAAGATGGGCATGGGGAAAAACTGTTTTTT,CASSQDGHGEKLFF
.,TRBD1,TRBV29-1,TRBJ2-3,TGCAGCGTTCAGGGGGCGGTCAGAGATACGCAGTATTTT,CSVQGAVRDTQYF
.,.,TRBV7-2,TRBJ2-5,TGTGCCAGCAGCTTAGTTTGGGGGGAACAAGAGACCCAGTACTTC,CASSLVWGEQETQYF
.,.,TRBV5-1,TRBJ2-7,TGCGCCAGCAGCGGAGGGACTGTGACTTGGTTGTACTTC,CASSGGTVTWLYF
.,.,TRBV7-2,TRBJ2-7,TGTGCCAGCAGCTTAGGAACCTATTCCTCCTACGAGCAGTACTTC,CASSLGTYSSYEQYF
few,.,TRBV29-1,TRBJ1-1,TGCAGCGTTGAAGACGGCAGGGAAGCTTTCTTT,CSVEDGREAFF
.,.,TRBV15,TRBJ2-5,TGTGCCACCAGCCCGCGACAAGGGAGAGAGACCCAGTACTTC,CATSPRQGRETQYF
.,TRBD1,TRBV2,TRBJ1-2,TGTGCCACAGGACAGGGACATGGCTACACCTTC,CATGQGHGYTF
.,TRBD2,TRBV11-2,TRBJ2-5,TGTGCCAGCAGCTCCCGGGGTTGGACTAGGAAGGAGACCCAGTACTTC,CASSSRGWTRKETQYF
.,.,TRBV7-2,TRBJ2-2,TGTGCCAGCAGCTTGAGTACGGTAGACACCGGGGAGCTGTTTTTT,CASSLSTVDTGELFF
.,TRBD1,TRBV5-4,TRBJ1-1,TGTGCCAGCAGCTTGGGGACAGGGGAAGTGACTGAAGCTTTCTTT,CASSLGTGEVTEAFF
.,TRBD1,TRBV6-5,TRBJ1-1,TGTGCAGCAGTTAGACAGGGTTGGACTGAAGCTTTCTTT,CAAVRQGWTEAFF
.,.,TRBV11-2,TRBJ1-2,TGTGCCAGCAGCTCGCTACAGGGAAGGGATGGCTACACCTTC,CASSSLQGRDGYTF
.,.,TRBV5-4,TRBJ2-5,TGTGCCAGCAGCTGGAGATACAGGTCCCAAGAGACCCAGTACTTC,CASSWRYRSQETQYF
.,TRBD1,TRBV3-1/TRBV3-2,TRBJ2-5,TGTGCCAGCAGCGTAATGCCGACAGGGGGCTCAGAGACCCAGTACTTC,CASSVMPTGGSETQYF
.,.,TRBV5-8,TRBJ1-5,TGTGCCAGCATGGGGGGGGGCAATCAGCCCCAGCATTTT,CASMGGGNQPQHF
.,.,TRBV12-3/TRBV12-4,TRBJ1-1,TGTGCCAGCAGACCACAGGTGAACACTGAAGCTTTCTTT,CASRPQVNTEAFF
once,TRBD1,TRBV5-1,TRBJ1-4,TGCGCCAGCACAAGGACAGGGGAAACTAATGAAAAACTGTTTTTT,CASTRTGETNEKLFF
few,.,TRBV5-1,TRBJ2-3,TGCGCCAGCAGTGGGGGGGGGCCCCTAACAGATACGCAGTATTTT,CASSGGGPLTDTQYF
.,.,TRBV5-1,TRBJ2-5,TGCGCCAGCAGCCCCCCTGGAGCCGAAGAGACCCAGTACTTC,CASSPPGAEETQYF
few,.,TRBV13,TRBJ1-4,TGTGCCAGCAGCTTATGGGCGGGTAGCAATGAAAAACTGTTTTTT,CASSLWAGSNEKLFF
.,.,TRBV10-3,TRBJ1-1,TGTGCCATCACCCCCGCCGGGTGGAACACTGAAGCTTTCTTT,CAITPAGWNTEAFF
once,TRBD1,TRBV6-6,TRBJ1-1,TGTGCCAGCAGTGCCGGGACAGGGAAGGACACTGAAGCTTTCTTT,CASSAGTGKDTEAFF
.,.,TRBV5-5,TRBJ1-1,TGTGCCAGCAGCTTACTAACAAAGAACACTGAAGCTTTCTTT,CASSLLTKNTEAFF
.,TRBD1,TRBV10-3,TRBJ1-5,TGTGCCATCAGTCAGACAGGGGGCATCGATCAGCCCCAGCATTTT,CAISQTGGIDQPQHF
.,.,TRBV27,TRBJ1-5,TGTGCCAGCAGTCACCAAGCGGGTAATCAGCCCCAGCATTTT,CASSHQAGNQPQHF
once,.,TRBV7-2,TRBJ2-7,TGTGCCAGCAGCTCACGACAGATCTACGAGCAGTACTTC,CASSSRQIYEQYF
.,.,TRBV7-6,TRBJ2-7,TGTGCCAGCAGCCGCCAGGCAAACTCCTACGAGCAGTACTTC,CASSRQANSYEQYF
.,.,TRBV5-1,TRBJ1-3,TGCGCCAGCAGCTTGGTGGGCGCTGGAAACACCATATATTTT,CASSLVGAGNTIYF
.,TRBD1,TRBV5-4,TRBJ1-1,TGTGCCAGCAGCTCCCAGACCGGACAGGGCTCGGCTTTCTTT,CASSSQTGQGSAFF
.,TRBD2,TRBV18,TRBJ2-1,TGTGCCAGCTCACAGACTAGCGGGGGAAGCTCCTACAATGAGCAGTTCTTC,CASSQTSGGSSYNEQFF
.,.,TRBV27,TRBJ1-5,TGTGCCAGCTGGACCGGGCAGGGGTCCCAGCATTTT,CASWTGQGSQHF
.,.,TRBV28,TRBJ2-5,TGTGCCAGCAGTTTAATAAGGGGGAAAGAGACCCAGTACTTC,CASSLIRGKETQYF
.,.,TRBV3-1/TRBV3-2,TRBJ1-5,TGTGCCAGCAGCCAAGAGGAGGGGAGTCAGCCCCAGCATTTT,CASSQEEGSQPQHF
.,TRBD1,TRBV9,TRBJ2-3,TGTGCCAGCAGCAACCGACGACAGGGGGGAAACACAGATACGCAGTATTTT,CASSNRRQGGNTDTQYF
.,TRBD1,TRBV6-5,TRBJ2-5,TGTGCCAGCATGGAGGGGGACAGGGAGACCCAGTACTTC,CASMEGDRETQYF
.,.,TRBV28,TRBJ1-3,TGTGCCAGCAGTTTTCCGGGATCCAGTGGAAACACCATATATTTT,CASSFPGSSGNTIYF
.,TRBD1,TRBV6-2/TRBV6-3,TRBJ1-5,TGTGCCAGCAGTTATCATGGACAGGGTCGGAATCAGCCCCAGCATTTT,CASSYHGQGRNQPQHF
.,.,TRBV7-3,TRBJ2-5,TGTGCCAGCAGCTTAGGACCAGGGCGAGAGGAGACCCAGTACTTC,CASSLGPGREETQYF
.,.,TRBV5-8,TRBJ1-5,TGTGCCAGCAGCTTGATAAATCAGCCCCAGCATTTT,CASSLINQPQHF
.,.,TRBV5-6,TRBJ1-1,TGTGCCAGCAGCTTTCGAGTCATCACTGAAGCTTTCTTT,CASSFRVITEAFF
.,TRBD1,TRBV5-4,TRBJ2-3,TGTGCCAGCAGCTTGGCCGGGGTGACAGGGGGGGGTACGCAGTATTTT,CASSLAGVTGGGTQYF
medium-sized,TRBD1,TRBV7-9,TRBJ2-5,TGTGCCAGCAGCTATACCGGGACAGGGCTACAAGAGACCCAGTACTTC,CASSYTGTGLQETQYF
.,.,TRBV7-2,TRBJ2-1,TGTGCCAGCAGCTTAGACAGGAGCTCCTACAATGAGCAGTTCTTC,CASSLDRSSYNEQFF
.,.,TRBV4-2,TRBJ2-7,TGTGCCAGCAGCCCTCACGCGGGCGAGCAGTACTTC,CASSPHAGEQYF
many,TRBD1,TRBV28,TRBJ2-2,TGTGCCAGCAGTCCCCGGCAGGGGGCGATTAGGAACACCGGGGAGCTGTTTTTT,CASSPRQGAIRNTGELFF
.,.,TRBV11-2,TRBJ1-4,TGTGCCAGCAGCTCCTTAGAGGAAAAACTGTTTTTT,CASSSLEEKLFF
.,.,TRBV6-5,TRBJ2-7,TGTGCCAGCAGTTACTCGCACGGGAACGCCGGCGAGCAGTACTTC,CASSYSHGNAGEQYF
.,.,TRBV2,TRBJ1-2,TGTGCCAGCAGTCCCGGGACAAACTATGGCTACACCTTC,CASSPGTNYGYTF
.,.,TRBV18,TRBJ1-2,TGTGCCAGCTCACCAGACGGGGTTCGGTATGGCTACACCTTC,CASSPDGVRYGYTF
.,.,TRBV2,TRBJ1-5,TGTGCCAGCAGTGAAAGTCACGGGGGTCGGAGCAATCAGCCCCAGCATTTT,CASSESHGGRSNQPQHF
.,TRBD2,TRBV3-1/TRBV3-2,TRBJ2-3,TGTGCCAGCAGCCAAGATGGGGGGGCCGGGACTAGCTCGGCAGATACGCAGTATTTT,CASSQDGGAGTSSADTQYF
.,TRBD2,TRBV7-2,TRBJ2-3,TGTGCCACCGCGACTAGCGGGAGCCATATAGATACGCAGTATTTT,CATATSGSHIDTQYF